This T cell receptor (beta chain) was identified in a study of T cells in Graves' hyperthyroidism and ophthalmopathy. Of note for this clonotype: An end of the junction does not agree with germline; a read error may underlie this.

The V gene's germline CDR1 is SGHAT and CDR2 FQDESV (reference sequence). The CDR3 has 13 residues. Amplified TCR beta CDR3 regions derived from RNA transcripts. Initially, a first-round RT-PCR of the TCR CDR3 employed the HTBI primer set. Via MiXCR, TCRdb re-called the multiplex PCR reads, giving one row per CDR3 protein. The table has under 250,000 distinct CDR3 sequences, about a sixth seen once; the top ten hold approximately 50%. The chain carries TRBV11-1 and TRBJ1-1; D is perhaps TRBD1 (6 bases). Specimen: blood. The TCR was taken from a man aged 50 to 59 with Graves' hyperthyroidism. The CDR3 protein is CVSSLGGGTEAFF. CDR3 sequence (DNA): TGTGTCAGCAGCTTAGGGGGAGGGACTGAAGCTTTCTTT.